This T cell receptor (beta chain) is from a study of T cell repertoires in cytomegalovirus infection. Study information: The study used recently identified HLA-C-restricted and well-studied HLA-B-restricted CMV epitopes. Matching HLA type, along with CMV infection, was indicated by public TCR beta signatures. Study results and limitations: HLA-C-restricted, CMV-specific TCR beta clonotypes were dominant ex vivo.

Via MiXCR, TCRdb re-called the reads, giving one row per CDR3 protein. Altogether tens of thousands of distinct CDR3 sequences are present, approximately 30% being singletons, with the ten largest covering roughly 65%. On this clonotype: The antigen is not known.

This receptor was obtained from a human donor in good health (CMV status not recorded). Some clones in this sample may be carry-over from other donors' samples. Sequences were derived from CD8+ T cells from cultured PBMCs, sampled from culture after CMV antigen stimulation.

CDR3 nucleotides: TGTGCCAGCAGCTCAACCACCGGGACCTTTACCCGTCAGCCCCAGCATTTT. It translates to CASSSTTGTFTRQPQHF. The chain combines TRBV7-9 with TRBJ1-5; possibly TRBD1 for D (5 bases). This CDR3 has 17 amino acids. Trimming removed 4 bases from V and 6 bases from J, with 22 bases in between. CDR1 and CDR2 (germline): SEHNR, FQNEAQ (reference sequence).